Below, one TCR beta chain is given with its context. The sample belongs to a study of blood T cell repertoires in COVID-19. Study-wide background: T cells, B-cell-depleted T cells, or PBMCs supplied cDNA or gDNA.

Generated by immunoSEQ multiplex PCR, the TCRdb table keeps only in-frame clones and is missing some. The data hold approximately 200,000 clones, with roughly nine tenths observed a single time. Researchers sorted participants into cohorts using their self-reported clinical history. Specimen: PBMCs or T cells enriched from blood (not recorded which). The clonotype comes from a woman in her thirties who had recovered from COVID-19.

The CDR3 region has the DNA TGTGCCTGGAGTGTACGGGGGAGTCAGCCCCAGCATTTT. Protein product: CAWSVRGSQPQHF. The V gene is TRBV30, the J gene TRBJ1-5, with D possibly TRBD1 on 5 matching bases. This CDR3 has 13 residues. The V end lost 0 bases, the J end lost 6 bases, and 9 bases lay between the germline ends. Germline lookup yields CDR1 GTSNPN and CDR2 SVGIG (reference sequence).